This TCR beta chain was sequenced in a study of T-cell memory formation after mild COVID-19. A remark on this clonotype: The antigen is unknown.

Findings and caveats of the study: Those CD4+ clones that contracted were mainly in CM and EM (CD8+ ones in EMRA). The pre-infection memory compartment contained some responding clones, suggesting cross-reactive memory joined.

cDNA libraries for TCR alpha and TCR beta, carrying sample barcodes and UMIs, came from 5'RACE with constant-segment primers. TCRdb re-analysed the 5' RACE reads in MiXCR, keeping a single row per CDR3 protein. Here the sample spans roughly 100,000 distinct CDR3 sequences, about 16% being singletons. CDR3 length: 15 residues. The germline CDR1 and CDR2 sequences are SGHRS and YFSETQ. The ends were cut back, 5 bases at V and 2 bases at J, with 14 bases in the middle. The rearrangement joins TRBV5-1 to TRBJ2-1, with D perhaps given as TRBD1 or TRBD2 (5 bases each). The receptor's source is a man between 18 and 35 years old who had mild COVID-19 (a few samples of this study predate the infection). Cell type and time point are not known. Sample: PBMCs or a T cell subset sorted from them (not recorded which). The CDR3 bases are TGCGCCAGCAGTCTGGGGCTAGCCGCCTACAATGAGCAGTTCTTC. Translation: CASSLGLAAYNEQFF.